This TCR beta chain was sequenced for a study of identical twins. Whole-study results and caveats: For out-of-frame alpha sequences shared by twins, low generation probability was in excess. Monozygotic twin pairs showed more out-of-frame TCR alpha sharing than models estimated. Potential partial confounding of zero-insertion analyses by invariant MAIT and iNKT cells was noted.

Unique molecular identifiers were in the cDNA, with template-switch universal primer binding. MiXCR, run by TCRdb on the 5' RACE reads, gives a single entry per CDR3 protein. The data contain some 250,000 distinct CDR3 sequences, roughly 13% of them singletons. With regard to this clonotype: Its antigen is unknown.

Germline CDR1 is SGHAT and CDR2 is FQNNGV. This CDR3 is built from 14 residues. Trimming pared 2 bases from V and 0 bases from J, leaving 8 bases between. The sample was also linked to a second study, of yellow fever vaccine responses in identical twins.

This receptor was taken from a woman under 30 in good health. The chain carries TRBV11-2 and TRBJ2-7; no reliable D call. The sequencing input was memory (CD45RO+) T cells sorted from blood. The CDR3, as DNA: TGTGCCAGCAGCTTAACCCGAGGCTCCTACGAGCAGTACTTC. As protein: CASSLTRGSYEQYF.